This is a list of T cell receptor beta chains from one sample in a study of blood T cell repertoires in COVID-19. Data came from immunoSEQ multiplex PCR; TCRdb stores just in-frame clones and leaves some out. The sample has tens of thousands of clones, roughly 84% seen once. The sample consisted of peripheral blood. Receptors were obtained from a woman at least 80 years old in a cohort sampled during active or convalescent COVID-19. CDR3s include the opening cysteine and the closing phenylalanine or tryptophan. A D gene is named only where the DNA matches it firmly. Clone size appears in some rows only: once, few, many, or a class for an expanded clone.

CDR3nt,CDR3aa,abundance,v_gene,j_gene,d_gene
TGTGCCAGCAGTGCAGGGACCCAGGGGGCTAGAAACACCATATATTTT,CASSAGTQGARNTIYF,NA,TRBV2,TRBJ1-3,TRBD1
TGTGCCAGCAGGGCAGGGCTTGCAACTAATGAAAAACTGTTTTTT,CASRAGLATNEKLFF,NA,TRBV7-8,TRBJ1-4,NA
TGTGCTAGCAGCCTACGGGGGTATAGAGAGACCCAGTACTTC,CASSLRGYRETQYF,few,TRBV7-7,TRBJ2-5,NA
TGTGCCAGCAGTCCACTGGGGAGAGAGACCCAGTACTTC,CASSPLGRETQYF,NA,TRBV7-2,TRBJ2-5,NA
TGTGCCAGTAGTATGCCCAGATGGAACACTGAAGCTTTCTTT,CASSMPRWNTEAFF,few,TRBV19,TRBJ1-1,NA
TGCGCCAGCAGCTTGGACAGAACCCTTGGAAACACCATATATTTT,CASSLDRTLGNTIYF,NA,TRBV5-1,TRBJ1-3,NA
TGTGCCAGCACTAGACAGGGAGGTGACTATGGCTACACCTTC,CASTRQGGDYGYTF,NA,TRBV6-5,TRBJ1-2,TRBD1
TGTGCCAGCAGTTTTCGCGGGGGCGTCACAGATACGCAGTATTTT,CASSFRGGVTDTQYF,NA,TRBV28,TRBJ2-3,NA
TGTGCCAGCTTGTCCCGGGACAGGGGGCCGGAGACCCAGTACTTC,CASLSRDRGPETQYF,NA,TRBV7-8,TRBJ2-5,TRBD1
TGTGCCAGCAGCGGGGGACTAGCGGGAGGAGGCTCCTACAATGAGCAGTTCTTC,CASSGGLAGGGSYNEQFF,NA,TRBV5-4,TRBJ2-1,TRBD2
TGTGCCAGCTCACCAGGACTAGCGGGCCTTTCCTACGAGCAGTACTTC,CASSPGLAGLSYEQYF,NA,TRBV18,TRBJ2-7,TRBD2
TGTGCCAGCAGCTTAATCCCGGACAATGAGCAGTTCTTC,CASSLIPDNEQFF,NA,TRBV11-3,TRBJ2-1,NA
TGTGCCAGCAGCTTTGGGACTATCTACGAGCAGTACTTC,CASSFGTIYEQYF,NA,TRBV5-6,TRBJ2-7,TRBD2
TGTGCCAGCAGTTACTCGACAGGGGAGAACACTGAAGCTTTCTTT,CASSYSTGENTEAFF,NA,TRBV6-5,TRBJ1-1,TRBD1
TGCGCCAGCAGCTTGACAGCACCGAACACTGAAGCTTTCTTT,CASSLTAPNTEAFF,NA,TRBV5-1,TRBJ1-1,NA
TGTGCCAGCAGTGAACGTCCAGGGACTAGCGGGAGTGGTTCCTACAATGAGCAGTTCTTC,CASSERPGTSGSGSYNEQFF,NA,TRBV6-1,TRBJ2-1,TRBD2